This TCR beta chain stems from a study of blood T cell repertoires in COVID-19. TCRdb's copy holds only in-frame clones and misses some; the assay was immunoSEQ multiplex PCR. The table records about 62,000 clones, 85% to 90% of them present only once. Trimming left V 0 bases short and J 8 bases short, with 8 bases between. The CDR3 contains 12 residues. Per the germline V gene, CDR1 is SGHTA and CDR2 is FQGNSA. Sample: peripheral blood. This rearrangement joins TRBV7-2 to TRBJ2-7; tentative D call: TRBD2 (5 bases). This TCR was recovered from a woman in her sixties or seventies with COVID-19, enrolled during active disease. CDR3: CASSLAREKQYF. The CDR3 nucleotides read TGTGCCAGCAGCTTAGCTAGGGAGAAGCAGTACTTC.